Shown below are 20 T cell receptor beta chains from a single sample sequenced in a study of T cell responses to AZD1222 COVID-19 vaccine. Data came from immunoSEQ multiplex PCR; TCRdb stores just in-frame clones and leaves some out. This repertoire shows 150,000 to 200,000 clones, just over 90% found once; its top ten account for 1% to 1.5%. Sequencing used peripheral blood, obtained 28 days after the second AZD1222 dose. The receptors come from an adult who received the AZD1222 COVID-19 vaccine.

The chain recombines TRBV6-4 with TRBJ1-5, with D uncertain. The V and J ends lost 6 bases and 4 bases respectively, with 4 bases between them. The germline V gene has CDR1 MRHNA and CDR2 SNTAGT. This CDR3 region has 11 residues. The CDR3 nucleotides are TGTGCCAGCAGGAAAAATCAGCCCCAGCATTTT. This codes for CASRKNQPQHF.

This clone was counted a single time. The rearrangement joins TRBV10-3 to TRBJ1-5, with D hard to call. The germline V gene has CDR1 ENHRY and CDR2 SYGVKD. The CDR3 has 17 residues. V was trimmed by 0 bases and J by 7 bases, leaving 19 bases between them. CDR3 amino acids: CAISESTGEARAQPQHF. CDR3 nucleotides: TGTGCCATCAGTGAGTCGACCGGGGAAGCGAGGGCACAGCCCCAGCATTTT.

The gene calls are TRBV14 and TRBJ1-2, with D unresolved. Trimming cost V 4 bases and J 2 bases, with 8 bases left between them. Germline lookup yields CDR1 SGHDN and CDR2 FVKESK. The CDR3 spans 13 residues. In nucleotides, the CDR3 is TGTGCCAGCAGCCGAGCAGAGAACTATGGCTACACCTTC. Its translation is CASSRAENYGYTF. Filled out from reference TRBV14 and TRBJ1-2, the complete variable domain reads EAGVTQFPSHSVIEKGQTVTLRCDPISGHDNLYWYRRVMGKEIKFLLHFVKESKQDESGMPNNRFLAERTGGTYSTLKVQPAELEDSGVYFCASSRAENYGYTFGSGTRLTVV.

The chain uses TRBV19 and TRBJ2-7, with 7 bases that match TRBD2. Germline V lookup: CDR1 LNHDA, CDR2 SQIVND (reference sequence). The CDR3 is 13 amino acids. V shed 4 bases and J 3 bases; nucleotides not matched to a gene: 3. CDR3 bases: TGTGCCAGTAGTACGAGCGGGATCTACGAGCAGTACTTC. The encoded protein is CASSTSGIYEQYF.

The chain uses TRBV5-4 and TRBJ2-4; TRBD2 aligns across 13 bases. Germline assignment: CDR1 SGHNT and CDR2 YYREEE (reference sequence). The CDR3 is 14 residues long. After removal of 4 bases from V and 8 bases from J, the junction contained 3 bases not matched to a gene. DNA of the CDR3: TGTGCCAGCAGCCGGGGGACTAGCGGGGACATTCAGTACTTC. Residues: CASSRGTSGDIQYF.

The chain recombines TRBV7-3 with TRBJ2-1; the D is unclear. This CDR3 comprises 11 residues. Trimming stripped 5 bases from V and 7 bases from J, with 6 bases between. Looked up from germline, CDR1 is SGHTA and CDR2 is FQGTGA. CDR3 loop: CASSGVNEQFF. For the CDR3, the DNA is TGTGCCAGCAGCGGAGTGAATGAGCAGTTCTTC.

The chain combines TRBV28 with TRBJ1-1; D ambiguous. Trimming cost V 8 bases and J 10 bases, with 5 bases left between them. This CDR3 has 8 amino acids. The V gene's germline CDR1 is MDHEN and CDR2 SYDVKM. DNA of the CDR3: TGTGCCAGCCGTTCAGCTTTCTTT. Protein: CASRSAFF.

CDR3 DNA: TGTGCCAGCAGATTCGACTCGCCTGAAGCTTTCTTT. Its protein is CASRFDSPEAFF. V and J are TRBV6-6 and TRBJ1-1; the D is unclear. V gave up 6 bases and J gave up 6 bases, with 11 bases separating them. Germline V gene sequence: CDR1 MNHNY, CDR2 SVGAGI (reference sequence). The CDR3 covers 12 residues.

This clone appeared a single time. The J gene is TRBJ1-2, the V gene TRBV14, with D uncertain. The CDR3 extends over 12 amino acids. Per the germline V gene, CDR1 is SGHDN and CDR2 is FVKESK. Trimming left V 3 bases short and J 4 bases short, with 6 bases between. The DNA for the CDR3 is TGTGCCAGCAGCCAGAACAGCTATGGCTACACCTTC. Its translation is CASSQNSYGYTF.

This clone was detected once. The chain combines TRBV19 with TRBJ1-2, with a tentative D call TRBD1 (5 bases). CDR1 and CDR2 (germline): LNHDA, SQIVND (reference sequence). V lost 6 bases and J 1 base, leaving 9 bases between the germline ends. The CDR3 sequence is 13 residues long. CDR3: CASSPGDNYGYTF. CDR3 sequence (DNA): TGTGCCAGTAGCCCGGGGGATAACTATGGCTACACCTTC.

In regard to this clone: Its ends do not fully match the called genes, so a read error is possible. V and J are TRBV4-1 and TRBJ2-1; 9 nucleotides match TRBD2. CDR3 length equals 15 residues. In germline, CDR1 is MGHRA, CDR2 YSYEKL. The CDR3 region has the DNA TGCGCCAGCAGCCAAGGGAGCGCGGCGGGGGGGCCGCGGGTCTTC. Its protein product is CASSQGSAAGGPRVF.

The V call is TRBV7-2, the J call TRBJ2-2; a weak D match, TRBD1 (5 bases). Trimming pared 1 base from V and 5 bases from J, leaving 14 bases between. Germline assignment: CDR1 SGHTA and CDR2 FQGNSA. The CDR3 has 16 residues. The CDR3 reads CASSLVDSPPTGELFF. The CDR3 DNA reads TGTGCCAGCAGCTTAGTCGACAGCCCGCCGACCGGGGAGCTGTTTTTT.

This clone was seen just once. The CDR3 sequence: CASSGPGTGTYEQYF. CDR3 nucleotides: TGTGCCAGTAGTGGTCCCGGGACGGGGACCTACGAGCAGTACTTC. This chain links TRBV19 with TRBJ2-7, with D perhaps given as TRBD1 or TRBD2 (5 bases each). This CDR3 region has 15 residues. Germline CDR1 is LNHDA and CDR2 is SQIVND (reference sequence). Between the trimmed V and J ends, which lost 5 bases and 2 bases, there was a span of 16 bases. Based on the CDR3 plus reference TRBV19 and TRBJ2-7, the full variable domain is DGGITQSPKYLFRKEGQNVTLSCEQNLNHDAMYWYRQDPGQGLRLIYYSQIVNDFQKGDIAEGYSVSREKKESFPLTVTSAQKNPTAFYLCASSGPGTGTYEQYFGPGTRLTVT.

This clone was recorded only once. This chain connects TRBV29-1 to TRBJ2-1; the D gene is possibly TRBD2 (6 bases). CDR3 size: 11 residues. Germline V gene data show CDR1 as SQVTM and CDR2 as ANQGSEA. V was cut by 6 bases and J by 4 bases, with 7 bases left in between. CDR3 loop: CSVGGYNEQFF. CDR3 DNA sequence: TGCAGCGTGGGGGGTTACAATGAGCAGTTCTTC.

The chain uses TRBV6-6 and TRBJ2-1, with 10 bases that match TRBD2. This CDR3 is built from 18 residues. The V segment lost 5 bases and the J segment 1 base; nucleotides outside the gene matches: 11. Germline V gene sequence: CDR1 MNHNY, CDR2 SVGAGI (reference sequence). The CDR3: CASSPHRGSGRSYNEQFF. The CDR3 nucleotides are TGTGCCAGCAGTCCTCACCGGGGTAGCGGGAGGTCCTACAATGAGCAGTTCTTC.

V and J are TRBV6-5 and TRBJ2-1; 7 nucleotides align to TRBD2. Germline lookup yields CDR1 MNHEY and CDR2 SVGAGI. The ends lost 6 bases at V and 0 bases at J; junction bases unmatched: 5. The CDR3 is 15 residues long. CDR3 amino acids: CASRSGKSSYNEQFF. The CDR3 DNA follows: TGTGCCAGCAGGAGCGGGAAGAGCTCCTACAATGAGCAGTTCTTC.

The J gene is TRBJ2-1, the V gene TRBV15; D may be TRBD2 (5 bases). The germline gives CDR1 LNHNV, CDR2 YYDKDF (reference sequence). The CDR3 totals 13 residues. Trimming cost V 3 bases and J 6 bases, with 9 bases left between them. The CDR3 reads CATSSYAGNEQFF. CDR3 nucleotides: TGTGCCACCAGCAGTTATGCGGGCAATGAGCAGTTCTTC.

The chain carries TRBV14 and TRBJ1-1; 8 bases align to TRBD1. This CDR3 is 15 amino acids long. Looked up from germline, CDR1 is SGHDN and CDR2 is FVKESK. Trimming cost V 4 bases and J 4 bases; bases outside gene matches: 8. CDR3 DNA sequence: TGTGCCAGCAGCCCCTCGGACAGGGTGAGCACTGAAGCTTTCTTT. This sequence encodes CASSPSDRVSTEAFF.

The chain is built from TRBV4-3 and TRBJ2-2, with 15 bases fitting TRBD2. J lost 8 bases, V lost 7 bases, and 5 bases had no gene match. CDR1 is LGHNA, CDR2 YSLEER, per germline. The CDR3 runs to 15 residues. CDR3 coding DNA: TGCGCCAGCACCTCGGGACTAGCGGGAGGTGGGGAGCTGTTTTTT. Its translation: CASTSGLAGGGELFF.

The rearrangement links TRBV11-3 to TRBJ2-1; D may be TRBD2 (6 bases). CDR3 length: 14 amino acids. CDR1 and CDR2 from the germline V gene are SGHNT and YENEEA. The germline V and J ends were trimmed by 5 bases and 7 bases, with 15 bases remaining between them. The DNA for the CDR3 is TGTGCCAGCAGCCCACGGGACTCTCCAAATGAGCAGTTCTTC. Its protein is CASSPRDSPNEQFF. The whole variable domain, remainder taken from reference TRBV11-3 and TRBJ2-1, is EAGVVQSPRYKIIEKKQPVAFWCNPISGHNTLYWYLQNLGQGPELLIRYENEEAVDDSQLPKDRFSAERLKGVDSTLKIQPAELGDSAVYLCASSPRDSPNEQFFGPGTRLTVL.